This T cell receptor (beta chain) was retrieved from a study of blood T cells in healthy people across ages. The CDR3 covers 14 residues. From germline, CDR1 is DFQATT and CDR2 SNEGSKA (reference sequence). Trimming removed 1 base from V and 1 base from J, with 8 bases in between. General observations from the study: Calculation of diversity from one million T cells yielded estimates considered to be underestimates.

Worth noting for this clonotype: Its antigen is not identified.

Isolation yielded PBMCs, at least 6.5 million per sample, in every case. For the second PCR, which ran for about 7 to 11 cycles, a sample-barcoded 5' primer and a J-beta primer mix were used. TCRdb processed the 5' RACE reads anew with MiXCR; each CDR3 protein has one entry. The repertoire has approximately 810,000 distinct CDR3 sequences, roughly 40% of them found once; the top ten carry 13%. The chain uses TRBV20-1 and TRBJ1-5; D gene uncertain. This sequence originates from a man between 18 and 35 years old in good health. Sequenced sample: blood. The CDR3 protein is CSARAGWSNQPQHF. CDR3 in DNA: TGCAGTGCTAGAGCAGGTTGGAGCAATCAGCCCCAGCATTTT.